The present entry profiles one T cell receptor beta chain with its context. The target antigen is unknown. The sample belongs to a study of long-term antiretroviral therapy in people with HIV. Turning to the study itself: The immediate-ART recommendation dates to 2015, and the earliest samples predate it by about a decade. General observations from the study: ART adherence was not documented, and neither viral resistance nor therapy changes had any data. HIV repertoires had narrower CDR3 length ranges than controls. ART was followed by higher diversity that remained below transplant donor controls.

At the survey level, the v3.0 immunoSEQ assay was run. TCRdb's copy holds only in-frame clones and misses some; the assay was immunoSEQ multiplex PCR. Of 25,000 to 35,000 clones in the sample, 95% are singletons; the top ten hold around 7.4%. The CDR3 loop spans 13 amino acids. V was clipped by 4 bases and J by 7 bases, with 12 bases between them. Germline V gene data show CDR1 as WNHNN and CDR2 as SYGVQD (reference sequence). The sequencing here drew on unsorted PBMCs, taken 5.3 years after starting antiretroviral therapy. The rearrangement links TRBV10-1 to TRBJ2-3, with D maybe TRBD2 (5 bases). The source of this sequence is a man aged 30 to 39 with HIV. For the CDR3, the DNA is TGCGCCAGCAGTGTATGGGGAGAAAATACGCAGTATTTT. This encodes CASSVWGENTQYF.